These 11 T cell receptor beta chains share one sample of origin, sequenced in a study of T cell responses to AZD1222 COVID-19 vaccine (dated by TCRdb to about 2021). In the paper's terms, the time point label means: baseline before first vaccination. Receptor amplification or capture employed the immunoSEQ multiplex PCR assay. In its TCRdb copy, this immuneACCESS table keeps in-frame sequences only and misses some clones. Where compared with another copy, unresolved V genes explain less than half of these, and the others have no known cause. This sample lists about 85,000 clones; 85% to 90% were detected once. The top ten clonotypes cover approximately 7% of the sample. Sequencing used peripheral blood, obtained on day 0 of AZD1222 vaccination. These receptor sequences come from an adult in good health.

The V and J genes are TRBV18 and TRBJ2-7; no clear D gene. Trimming removed 0 bases from V and 6 bases from J, with 12 bases in between. The V gene's germline CDR1 is KGHSH and CDR2 LQKENI. The CDR3 covers 14 residues. As DNA, the CDR3 is TGTGCCAGCTCACCACCCCGCACAGCCGGCGAGCAGTACTTC. It translates to CASSPPRTAGEQYF.

J is TRBJ2-2 and V is TRBV5-1; D might be TRBD2 (5 bases). The CDR3 runs 17 residues. Germline V gene lookup returns CDR1 SGHRS and CDR2 YFSETQ. Trimming left V 4 bases short and J 3 bases short, with 19 bases between. The CDR3: CASSTRPGRADTGELFF. In nucleotides, the CDR3 is TGCGCCAGCAGCACTCGCCCGGGAAGGGCGGACACCGGGGAGCTGTTTTTT.

This rearrangement joins TRBV5-1 to TRBJ2-3, with TRBD1 matching 7 bases. Trimming at V came to 2 bases and at J to 4 bases, leaving 13 bases not matched to a gene. Germline V gene sequence: CDR1 SGHRS, CDR2 YFSETQ. There are 17 residues in the CDR3. CDR3 residues: CASSLSGTQGTSDTQYF. The CDR3 DNA is TGCGCCAGCAGCTTATCCGGGACACAGGGGACCTCAGATACGCAGTATTTT.

The rearrangement links TRBV6-5 to TRBJ1-1; unclear D gene. V was pared by 6 bases and J by 2 bases, with 10 bases between. The germline V gene encodes CDR1 MNHEY and CDR2 SVGAGI. CDR3 size: 13 residues. CDR3 sequence: CASSPGSNTEAFF. The CDR3 DNA follows: TGTGCCAGCAGCCCGGGGAGTAACACTGAAGCTTTCTTT.

This clone was seen at least ten times. This sequence joins TRBV5-1 and TRBJ2-1; 8 nucleotides align to TRBD2. Trimming cost V 8 bases and J 0 bases; bases outside gene matches: 4. Germline CDR1 and CDR2: SGHRS and YFSETQ. The CDR3 is 14 residues long. The CDR3 region has the DNA TGCGCCAGTGCGAGCGGGAGCTCCTACAATGAGCAGTTCTTC. Protein product: CASASGSSYNEQFF. Looking up the rest from reference TRBV5-1 and TRBJ2-1 gives the full variable domain: KAGVTQTPRYLIKTRGQQVTLSCSPISGHRSVSWYQQTPGQGLQFLFEYFSETQRNKGNFPGRFSGRQFSNSRSEMNVSTLELGDSALYLCASASGSSYNEQFFGPGTRLTVL.

The V call is TRBV28, the J call TRBJ1-6; the D gene is possibly TRBD1 (6 bases). CDR1 and CDR2 from the germline V gene are MDHEN and SYDVKM. The CDR3 has 15 residues. Trimming took 2 bases from V and 6 from J, leaving 11 bases between them. CDR3: CASSLPDSFNSPLHF. For the CDR3, the DNA is TGTGCCAGCAGTTTACCGGACAGTTTTAATTCACCCCTCCACTTT.

J is TRBJ2-2 and V is TRBV29-1; no reliable D call. The CDR3 totals 13 residues. CDR1 SQVTM and CDR2 ANQGSEA come from the germline V gene. Trimming removed 6 bases at V and 7 bases at J, with 15 bases between. CDR3 nucleotide sequence: TGCAGCGTGGGTTCGTACCTGGGCGGGGAGCTGTTTTTT. It encodes CSVGSYLGGELFF.

CDR3 residues: CASSRRQGVRQNTEAFF. The CDR3 region has the DNA TGTGCCAGCAGCCGACGACAGGGGGTAAGGCAGAACACTGAAGCTTTCTTT. The chain uses TRBV3-1 (or the pseudogene TRBV3-2) and TRBJ1-1; 9 bases match TRBD1. Germline trimming cut 4 bases from V and 1 base from J; bases unmatched to any gene: 10. Germline V gene lookup returns CDR1 LGHDT and CDR2 YNNKEL (reference sequence). The CDR3 runs to 17 residues.

The CDR3 is CASSGQGDNSPLHF. The DNA of the CDR3 is TGTGCCAGCAGTGGACAGGGCGATAATTCACCCCTCCACTTT. The chain is built from TRBV2 and TRBJ1-6, with 7 bases matching TRBD1. The CDR3 is 14 residues long. Germline loops: CDR1 SNHLY, CDR2 FYNNEI. The V and J ends lost 4 bases and 5 bases, in that order; junction bases with no gene match: 2.

CDR3 coding DNA: TGTGCCAGCAGCGTAACTGGGGCCGGGGCCAACGTCCTGACTTTC. This codes for CASSVTGAGANVLTF. V and J are TRBV5-6 and TRBJ2-6; D perhaps matches TRBD1 (5 bases). CDR1 and CDR2 (germline): SGHDT, YYEEEE. The V end was cut by 4 bases, the J end by 4 bases, with 12 bases between. There are 15 residues in the CDR3.

The chain combines TRBV30 with TRBJ2-5; possibly TRBD1 for D (6 bases). The germline CDR1 and CDR2 sequences are GTSNPN and SVGIG (reference sequence). V lost 2 bases, J lost 0 bases, and 13 bases lay in between. This CDR3 comprises 15 residues. The CDR3 nucleotides are TGTGCCTGGAGTCCTCTACAGGGCAACCAAGAGACCCAGTACTTC. Amino acids: CAWSPLQGNQETQYF.